The clone carrying this TCR beta chain was recorded many times. This sample is drawn from a study of neurological immune-mediated disorders. This CDR3 is 14 amino acids long. V lost 6 bases to trimming and J lost 8 bases, with 16 bases between them. Per germline, CDR1 SNHLY and CDR2 FYNNEI. Each sequencing run yielded over 190 million TCR-beta sequences from 15-18 subjects. TCRdb fed the 5' RACE reads into MiXCR, producing one record per CDR3 protein. This table holds 36,000 or so distinct CDR3 sequences, 10% found once. The receptor was isolated from a woman under 40 with HTLV-1-associated myelopathy (HAM/TSP). Sequencing was carried out using PBMCs. V and J are TRBV2 and TRBJ1-4; tentatively, D is TRBD1 (5 bases). The CDR3, as DNA: TGTGCCAGCAGCTACCGGGACGTAGGAGAAAAACTGTTTTTT. Amino acid sequence: CASSYRDVGEKLFF.